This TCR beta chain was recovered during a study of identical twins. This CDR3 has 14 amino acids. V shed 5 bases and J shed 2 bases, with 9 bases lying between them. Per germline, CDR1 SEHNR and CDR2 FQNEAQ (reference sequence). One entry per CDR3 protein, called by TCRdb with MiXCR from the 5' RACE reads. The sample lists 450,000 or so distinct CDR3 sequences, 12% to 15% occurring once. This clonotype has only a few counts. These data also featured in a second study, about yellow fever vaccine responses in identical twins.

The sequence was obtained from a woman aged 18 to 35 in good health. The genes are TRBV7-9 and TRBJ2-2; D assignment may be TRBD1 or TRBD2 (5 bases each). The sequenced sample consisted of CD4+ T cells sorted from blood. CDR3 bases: TGTGCCAGCAGCATTGGGACCAACACCGGGGAGCTGTTTTTT. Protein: CASSIGTNTGELFF.